The rows below give T cell receptor beta chains drawn from one sample of a study of CXCR3-negative and CXCR3-positive naive CD8 T cells. TCRdb reanalyzed the 5' RACE reads, giving one entry per CDR3 protein sequence and no DNA. This specimen shows about 130,000 distinct CDR3 sequences; the ten leading clones hold 0.25% to 0.35%. Specimen: naive CXCR3- CD8+ T cells from blood. The receptors originated from a human donor in good health. Some clones in this sample may be carry-over from other donors' samples. CDR3s include the opening cysteine and the closing phenylalanine or tryptophan.

v_call	j_call	cdr3_aa
TRBV20-1	TRBJ1-1	CSARDYMIEAFF
TRBV5-6	TRBJ2-1	CASSLDVSGGANEQFF
TRBV12-3/TRBV12-4	TRBJ2-2	CASSLAGLMNTGELFF
TRBV12-3/TRBV12-4	TRBJ2-2	CASSARGADGDTTGELFF
TRBV5-6	TRBJ1-2	CASRRTGYSEDYGYTF
TRBV7-3	TRBJ2-7	CASSLLASGGEQYF
TRBV20-1	TRBJ2-3	CSGRRGPLGTDTQYF
TRBV18	TRBJ2-5	CASSLPGTLQETQYF
TRBV4-1	TRBJ2-1	CASSQTLLANEQFF
TRBV29-1	TRBJ2-7	CSVEGQGTYEQYF
TRBV29-1	TRBJ1-4	CSVEDLRGEKLFF
TRBV14	TRBJ2-7	CASSRMTGLADYEQYF
TRBV12-2	TRBJ1-2	CASRLRLDNYGYTF
TRBV3-1	TRBJ2-7	CASSYTSGVDGYEQYF
TRBV29-1	TRBJ1-2	CSVDLGQGGGYTF
TRBV5-1	TRBJ2-1	CASSLDPAGGRGNEQFF
TRBV3-1	TRBJ2-5	CASSPHEEPGLARETQYF
TRBV15	TRBJ2-5	CAIAGTSGGRFQETQYF
TRBV12-3/TRBV12-4	TRBJ2-5	CASMTSGYQETQYF
TRBV18	TRBJ1-1	CASSPPEGLNTEAFF
TRBV7-9	TRBJ2-1	CASSPRQGPGGSYNEQFF
TRBV28	TRBJ1-1	CASSPGFSARNTEAFF
TRBV4-1	TRBJ2-7	CASSQGHRDYEQYF
TRBV7-8	TRBJ2-5	CASNLQGLAGETQYF
TRBV19	TRBJ1-4	CASSPGTSANEKLFF
TRBV20-1	TRBJ2-1	CSAPSGGAYNEQFF
TRBV9	TRBJ1-1	CASSGTGQNTEAFF
TRBV3-2	TRBJ2-7	CASSQPDRGAGLEQYF
TRBV27	TRBJ2-1	CASSLSVVAEQFF
TRBV4-3	TRBJ2-1	CASSQTTATNEQFF
TRBV28	TRBJ2-3	CASSSPADTQYF